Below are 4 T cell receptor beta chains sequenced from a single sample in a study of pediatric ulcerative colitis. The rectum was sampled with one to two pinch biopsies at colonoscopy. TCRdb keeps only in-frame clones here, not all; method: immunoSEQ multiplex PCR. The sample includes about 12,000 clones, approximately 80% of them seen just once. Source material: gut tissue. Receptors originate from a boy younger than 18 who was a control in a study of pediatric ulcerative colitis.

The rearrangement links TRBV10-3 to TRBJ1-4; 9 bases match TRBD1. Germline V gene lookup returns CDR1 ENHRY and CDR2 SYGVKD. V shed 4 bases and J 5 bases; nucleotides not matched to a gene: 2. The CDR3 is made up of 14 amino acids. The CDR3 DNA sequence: TGTGCCATCAGTGGGGGACAGGGAAATGAAAAACTGTTTTTT. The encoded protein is CAISGGQGNEKLFF.

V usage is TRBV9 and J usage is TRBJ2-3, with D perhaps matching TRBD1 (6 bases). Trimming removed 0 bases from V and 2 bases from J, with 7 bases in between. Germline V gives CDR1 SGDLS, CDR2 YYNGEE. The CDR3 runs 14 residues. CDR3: CASSVGQDTDTQYF. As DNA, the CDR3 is TGTGCCAGCAGCGTAGGACAGGACACAGATACGCAGTATTTT.

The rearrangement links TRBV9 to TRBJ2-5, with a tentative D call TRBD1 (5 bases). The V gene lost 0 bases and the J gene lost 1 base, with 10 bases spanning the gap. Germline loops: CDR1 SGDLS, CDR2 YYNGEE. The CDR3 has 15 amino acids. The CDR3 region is CASSVGGAVQETQYF. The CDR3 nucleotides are TGTGCCAGCAGCGTAGGTGGGGCAGTCCAAGAGACCCAGTACTTC.

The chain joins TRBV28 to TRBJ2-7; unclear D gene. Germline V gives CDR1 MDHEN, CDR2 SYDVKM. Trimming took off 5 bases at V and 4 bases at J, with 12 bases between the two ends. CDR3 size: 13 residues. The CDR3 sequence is CASSVGPGYEQYV. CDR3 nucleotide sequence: TGTGCCAGCAGTGTCGGACCTGGGTACGAGCAGTACGTC.